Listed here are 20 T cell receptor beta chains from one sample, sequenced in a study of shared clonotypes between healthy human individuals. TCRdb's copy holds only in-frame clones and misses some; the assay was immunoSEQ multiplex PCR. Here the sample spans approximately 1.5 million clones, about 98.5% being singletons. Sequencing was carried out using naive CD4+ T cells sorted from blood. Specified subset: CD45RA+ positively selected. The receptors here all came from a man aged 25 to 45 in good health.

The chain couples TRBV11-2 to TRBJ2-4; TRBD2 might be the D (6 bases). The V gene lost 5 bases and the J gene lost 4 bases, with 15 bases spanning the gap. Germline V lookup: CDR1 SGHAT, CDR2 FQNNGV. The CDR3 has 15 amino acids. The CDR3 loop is CASSRGLAPKNIQYF. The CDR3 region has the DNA TGTGCCAGCAGCCGCGGGCTAGCGCCGAAAAACATTCAGTACTTC.

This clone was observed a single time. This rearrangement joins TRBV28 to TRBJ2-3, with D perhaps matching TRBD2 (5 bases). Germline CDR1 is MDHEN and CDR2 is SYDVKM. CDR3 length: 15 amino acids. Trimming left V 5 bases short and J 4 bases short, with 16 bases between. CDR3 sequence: CASSLRRTVSDTQYF. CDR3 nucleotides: TGTGCCAGCAGTCTTCGAAGGACTGTCTCAGATACGCAGTATTTT.

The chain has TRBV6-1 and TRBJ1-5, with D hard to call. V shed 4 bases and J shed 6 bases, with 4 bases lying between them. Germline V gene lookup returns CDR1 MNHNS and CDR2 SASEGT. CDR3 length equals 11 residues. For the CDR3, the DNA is TGTGCCAGCAGTGGGACTCAGCCCCAGCATTTT. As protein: CASSGTQPQHF.

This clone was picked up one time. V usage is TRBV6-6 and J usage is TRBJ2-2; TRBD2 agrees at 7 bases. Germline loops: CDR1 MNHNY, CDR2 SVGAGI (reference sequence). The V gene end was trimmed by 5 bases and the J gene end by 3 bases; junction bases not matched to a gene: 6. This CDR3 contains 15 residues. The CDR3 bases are TGTGCCAGCAGTACCCGGGGAGGGTACACCGGGGAGCTGTTTTTT. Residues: CASSTRGGYTGELFF.

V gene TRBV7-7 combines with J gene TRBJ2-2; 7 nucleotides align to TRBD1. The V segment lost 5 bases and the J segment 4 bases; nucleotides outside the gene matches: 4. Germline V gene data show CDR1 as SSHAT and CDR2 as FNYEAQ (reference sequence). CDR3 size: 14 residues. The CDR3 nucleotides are TGTGCCAGCAGCCCTGGGACAGCCACCGGGGAGCTGTTTTTT. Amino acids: CASSPGTATGELFF.

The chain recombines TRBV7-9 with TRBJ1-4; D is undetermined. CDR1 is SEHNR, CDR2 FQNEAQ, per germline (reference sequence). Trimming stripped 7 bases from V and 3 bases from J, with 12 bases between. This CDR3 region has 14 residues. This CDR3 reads CASIWPGSNEKLFF. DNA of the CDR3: TGTGCCAGCATCTGGCCGGGGTCTAATGAAAAACTGTTTTTT. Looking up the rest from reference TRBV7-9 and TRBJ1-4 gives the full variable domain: DTGVSQNPRHKITKRGQNVTFRCDPISEHNRLYWYRQTLGQGPEFLTYFQNEAQLEKSRLLSDRFSAERPKGSFSTLEIQRTEQGDSAMYLCASIWPGSNEKLFFGSGTQLSVL.

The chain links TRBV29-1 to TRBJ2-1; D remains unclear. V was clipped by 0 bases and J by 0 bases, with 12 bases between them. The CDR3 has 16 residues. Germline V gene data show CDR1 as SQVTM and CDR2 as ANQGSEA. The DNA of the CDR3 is TGCAGCGTTGAAGAGGGCCAACCCAGCTCCTACAATGAGCAGTTCTTC. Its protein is CSVEEGQPSSYNEQFF.

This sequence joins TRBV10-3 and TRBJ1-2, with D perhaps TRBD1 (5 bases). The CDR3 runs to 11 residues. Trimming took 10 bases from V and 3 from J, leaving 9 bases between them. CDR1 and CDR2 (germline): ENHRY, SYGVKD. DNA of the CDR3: TGTGCCACAAGGGACTACTATGGCTACACCTTC. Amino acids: CATRDYYGYTF.

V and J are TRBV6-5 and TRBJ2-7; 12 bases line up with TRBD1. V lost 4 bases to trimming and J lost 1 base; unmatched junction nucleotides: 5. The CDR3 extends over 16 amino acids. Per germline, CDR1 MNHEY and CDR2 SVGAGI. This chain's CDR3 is CASSSGTGGRSYEQYF. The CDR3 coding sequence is TGTGCCAGCAGTTCAGGGACAGGGGGCCGGTCCTACGAGCAGTACTTC.

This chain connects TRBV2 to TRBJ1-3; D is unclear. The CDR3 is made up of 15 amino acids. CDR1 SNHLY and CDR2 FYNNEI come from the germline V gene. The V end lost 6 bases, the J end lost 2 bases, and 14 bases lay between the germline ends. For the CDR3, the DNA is TGTGCCAGCAGCGCAGCCAGGACGGCTGGAAACACCATATATTTT. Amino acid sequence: CASSAARTAGNTIYF.

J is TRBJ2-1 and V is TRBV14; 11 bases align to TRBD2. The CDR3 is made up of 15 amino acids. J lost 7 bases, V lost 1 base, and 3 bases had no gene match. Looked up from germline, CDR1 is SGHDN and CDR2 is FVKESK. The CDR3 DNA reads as TGTGCCAGCAGCCAAGTAGCGGGAGGGCGGAATGAGCAGTTCTTC. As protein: CASSQVAGGRNEQFF.

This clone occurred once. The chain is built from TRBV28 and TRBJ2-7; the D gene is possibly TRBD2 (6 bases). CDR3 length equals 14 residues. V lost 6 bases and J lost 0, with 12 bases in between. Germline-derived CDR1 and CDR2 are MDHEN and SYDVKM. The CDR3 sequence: CASSRYGGSYEQYF. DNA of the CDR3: TGTGCCAGCAGCCGTTACGGGGGCTCCTACGAGCAGTACTTC.

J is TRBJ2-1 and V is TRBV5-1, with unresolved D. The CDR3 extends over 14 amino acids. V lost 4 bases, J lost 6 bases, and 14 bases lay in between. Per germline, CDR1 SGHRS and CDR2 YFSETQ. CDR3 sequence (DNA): TGCGCCAGCAGCCCGGGCGCGGTGGGCAATGAGCAGTTCTTC. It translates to CASSPGAVGNEQFF.

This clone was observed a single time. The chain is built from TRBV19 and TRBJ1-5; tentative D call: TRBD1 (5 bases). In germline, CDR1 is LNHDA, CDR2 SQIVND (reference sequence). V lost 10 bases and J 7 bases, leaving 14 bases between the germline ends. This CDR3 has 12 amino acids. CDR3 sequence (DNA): TGTGCCATCCTCCCGGGGGGACAGCCCCAGCATTTT. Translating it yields CAILPGGQPQHF.

CDR3 in amino acids: CASSPQTSGREYF. The CDR3, as DNA: TGTGCCAGCAGCCCCCAGACTAGCGGGAGGGAGTACTTC. V is TRBV11-3 and J is TRBJ2-7; 14 bases are shared with TRBD2. The length of the CDR3 is 13 residues. Trimming cost V 5 bases and J 11 bases; bases outside gene matches: 5. Germline CDR1 is SGHNT and CDR2 is YENEEA. The full variable domain, completed using reference TRBV11-3 and TRBJ2-7, is EAGVVQSPRYKIIEKKQPVAFWCNPISGHNTLYWYLQNLGQGPELLIRYENEEAVDDSQLPKDRFSAERLKGVDSTLKIQPAELGDSAVYLCASSPQTSGREYFGPGTRLTVT.

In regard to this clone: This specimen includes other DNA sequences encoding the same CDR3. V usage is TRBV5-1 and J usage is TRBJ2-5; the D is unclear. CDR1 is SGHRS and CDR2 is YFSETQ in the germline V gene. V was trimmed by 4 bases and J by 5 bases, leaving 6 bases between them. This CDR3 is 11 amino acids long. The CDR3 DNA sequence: TGCGCCAGCAGCGTAAAGGAGACCCAGTACTTC. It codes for CASSVKETQYF. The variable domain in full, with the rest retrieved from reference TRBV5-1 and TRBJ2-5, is KAGVTQTPRYLIKTRGQQVTLSCSPISGHRSVSWYQQTPGQGLQFLFEYFSETQRNKGNFPGRFSGRQFSNSRSEMNVSTLELGDSALYLCASSVKETQYFGPGTRLLVL.

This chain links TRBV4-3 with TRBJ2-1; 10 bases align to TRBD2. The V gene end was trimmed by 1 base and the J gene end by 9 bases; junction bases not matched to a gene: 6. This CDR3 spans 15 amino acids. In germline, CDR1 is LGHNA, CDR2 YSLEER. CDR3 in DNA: TGCGCCAGCAGCCAAGGCCTAGCGGGAGTCAGTGAGCAGTTCTTC. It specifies CASSQGLAGVSEQFF.

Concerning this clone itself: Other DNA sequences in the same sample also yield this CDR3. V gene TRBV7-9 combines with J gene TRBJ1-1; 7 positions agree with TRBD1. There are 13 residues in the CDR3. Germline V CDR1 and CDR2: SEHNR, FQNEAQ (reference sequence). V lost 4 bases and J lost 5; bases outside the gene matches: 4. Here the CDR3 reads CASSSQGGTEAFF. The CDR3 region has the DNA TGTGCCAGCAGCTCTCAGGGGGGAACTGAAGCTTTCTTT.

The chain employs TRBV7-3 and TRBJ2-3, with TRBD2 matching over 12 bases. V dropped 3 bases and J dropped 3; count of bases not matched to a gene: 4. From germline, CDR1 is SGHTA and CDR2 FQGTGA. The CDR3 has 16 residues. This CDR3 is CASSLTSGSRTDTQYF. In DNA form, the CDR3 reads TGTGCCAGCAGCTTGACTAGCGGGAGTAGGACAGATACGCAGTATTTT. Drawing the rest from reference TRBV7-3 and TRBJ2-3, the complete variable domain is GAGVSQTPSNKVTEKGKYVELRCDPISGHTALYWYRQSLGQGPEFLIYFQGTGAADDSGLPNDRFFAVRPEGSVSTLKIQRTERGDSAVYLCASSLTSGSRTDTQYFGPGTRLTVL.

CDR3 in amino acids: CATSRVGGYSNQPQHF. In DNA form, the CDR3 reads TGTGCCACCAGCAGAGTGGGGGGTTATAGCAATCAGCCCCAGCATTTT. V usage is TRBV15 and J usage is TRBJ1-5, with a possible D match to TRBD1 (5 bases). The V gene's germline CDR1 is LNHNV and CDR2 YYDKDF (reference sequence). CDR3 size: 16 residues. The V end was cut by 1 base, the J end by 0 bases, with 10 bases between.